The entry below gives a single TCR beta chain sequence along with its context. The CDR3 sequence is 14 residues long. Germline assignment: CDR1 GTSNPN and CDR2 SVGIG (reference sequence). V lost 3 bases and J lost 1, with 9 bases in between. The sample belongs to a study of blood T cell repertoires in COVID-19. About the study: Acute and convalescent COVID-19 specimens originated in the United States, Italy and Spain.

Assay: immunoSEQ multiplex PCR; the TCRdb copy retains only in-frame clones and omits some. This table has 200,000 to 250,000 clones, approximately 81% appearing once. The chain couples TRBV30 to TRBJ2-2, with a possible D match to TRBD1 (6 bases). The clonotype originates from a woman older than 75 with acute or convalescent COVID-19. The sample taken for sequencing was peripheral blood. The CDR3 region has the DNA TGTGCCTGGAGGAAGACAGGGAACACCGGGGAGCTGTTTTTT. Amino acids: CAWRKTGNTGELFF. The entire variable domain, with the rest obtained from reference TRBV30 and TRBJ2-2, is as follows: SQTIHQWPATLVQPVGSPLSLECTVEGTSNPNLYWYRQAAGRGLQLLFYSVGIGQISSEVPQNLSASRPQDRQFILSSKKLLLSDSGFYLCAWRKTGNTGELFFGEGSRLTVL.